Listed here are 20 T cell receptor beta chains from one sample, sequenced in a study of siplizumab effects on memory and regulatory T cells. TCRdb's table, derived via immunoSEQ multiplex PCR, lists solely in-frame clones and lacks some. The repertoire holds more than 85,000 clones, with roughly 92% as singletons. The sequencing input was Tregs sorted from blood. The receptors come from a human donor in good health.

The chain combines TRBV18 with TRBJ1-2; D gene ambiguous. V lost 5 bases and J 0 bases, leaving 10 bases between the germline ends. Germline assignment: CDR1 KGHSH and CDR2 LQKENI. CDR3 length equals 14 residues. CDR3 nucleotide sequence: TGTGCCAGCTCATTAACACCCTCTAACTATGGCTACACCTTC. Translation: CASSLTPSNYGYTF. Full variable domain (missing parts from reference TRBV18 and TRBJ1-2): NAGVMQNPRHLVRRRGQEARLRCSPMKGHSHVYWYRQLPEEGLKFMVYLQKENIIDESGMPKERFSAEFPKEGPSILRIQQVVRGDSAAYFCASSLTPSNYGYTFGSGTRLTVV.

This sequence joins TRBV5-8 and TRBJ1-2, with D tentatively TRBD1 (5 bases). The CDR3 runs 16 residues. V lost 1 base and J 3 bases, leaving 16 bases between the germline ends. Germline CDR1 is SGHTS and CDR2 is YDEGEE. CDR3 nucleotides: TGTGCCAGCAGCTTGAAGGGGCTGCTTAGGGACTATGGCTACACCTTC. Encoded protein: CASSLKGLLRDYGYTF.

With regard to this clone: The junction shows a germline mismatch at one end, possibly a read error. The rearrangement joins TRBV28 to TRBJ2-5, with D tentatively TRBD1 (6 bases). Germline lookup yields CDR1 MDHEN and CDR2 SYDVKM. The CDR3 is 13 residues long. In DNA form, the CDR3 reads TGTGCAAGCACAGGGTTTGCCCAAGAGACCCAGTACTTC. It is translated as CASTGFAQETQYF.

This rearrangement joins TRBV5-4 to TRBJ1-1; D remains unclear. This CDR3 has 13 amino acids. Trimming cost V 1 base and J 8 bases, with 12 bases left between them. Germline assignment: CDR1 SGHNT and CDR2 YYREEE (reference sequence). CDR3: CASSLLQQSEAFF. The CDR3 coding sequence is TGTGCCAGCAGCTTGCTCCAGCAATCCGAAGCTTTCTTT.

V and J are TRBV5-1 and TRBJ1-2; D remains ambiguous. The CDR3 contains 14 residues. The germline CDR1 and CDR2 sequences are SGHRS and YFSETQ. The V gene lost 0 bases and the J gene lost 2 bases, with 8 bases spanning the gap. This chain's CDR3 is CASSLVGNNYGYTF. The DNA for the CDR3 is TGCGCCAGCAGCTTGGTTGGCAACAACTATGGCTACACCTTC.

This CDR3 is CASILPTGGGPDTQYF. The CDR3 nucleotides read TGTGCCAGCATTCTCCCCACAGGGGGTGGCCCAGATACGCAGTATTTT. The rearrangement uses TRBV25-1 and TRBJ2-3; 8 nucleotides align to TRBD1. V lost 7 bases to trimming and J lost 4 bases; unmatched junction nucleotides: 13. From germline, CDR1 is MGHDK and CDR2 SYGVNS. This CDR3 is built from 16 residues.

The J gene is TRBJ2-1, the V gene TRBV30, with 10 bases that match TRBD2. J lost 9 bases, V lost 4 bases, and 15 bases had no gene match. Germline CDR1 GTSNPN, CDR2 SVGIG (reference sequence). This CDR3 has 16 amino acids. The CDR3 nucleotides read TGTGCCTGGACTAGGACTCTAGCGGGAGATGTGGGTGAGCAGTTCTTC. Translated: CAWTRTLAGDVGEQFF.

V is TRBV28 and J is TRBJ1-5; no clear D gene. This CDR3 region has 13 residues. V lost 5 bases and J lost 5, with 10 bases in between. Germline values: CDR1 MDHEN, CDR2 SYDVKM. CDR3 residues: CASSPLPHQPQHF. The CDR3, as DNA: TGTGCCAGCAGTCCCCTCCCCCATCAGCCCCAGCATTTT.

The rearrangement joins TRBV6-5 to TRBJ2-7; TRBD1 is a possible D gene (6 bases). Germline assignment: CDR1 MNHEY and CDR2 SVGAGI. The CDR3 is 15 residues long. V was shortened by 2 bases and J by 1 base, with 12 bases between the two germline ends. CDR3 coding DNA: TGTGCCAGCAGTTACACACACAGGGATTCCTACGAGCAGTACTTC. As protein: CASSYTHRDSYEQYF.

The V call is TRBV6-5, the J call TRBJ1-1, with D perhaps TRBD1 (5 bases). This CDR3 has 13 residues. Germline CDR1 MNHEY, CDR2 SVGAGI. The ends were cut back, 6 bases at V and 6 bases at J, with 14 bases in the middle. Here the CDR3 DNA reads TGTGCCAGCAGGTTCCACCGAGGGGCTGAAGCTTTCTTT. Translating gives CASRFHRGAEAFF.

The chain couples TRBV11-2 to TRBJ2-3; a weak D match, TRBD1 (6 bases). The CDR3 runs 14 residues. The germline V and J ends were trimmed by 6 bases and 3 bases, with 13 bases remaining between them. CDR1 SGHAT and CDR2 FQNNGV come from the germline V gene. CDR3 sequence (DNA): TGTGCCAGCAGGGCCAGGGGTAGGACAGATACGCAGTATTTT. This translates into CASRARGRTDTQYF.

This clone has just one count. The chain has TRBV10-3 and TRBJ2-5; D is unresolved. The J call may be mistaken, given a closer DNA end match to TRBJ2-7. The germline V gene has CDR1 ENHRY and CDR2 SYGVKD. The CDR3 is 11 amino acids. Here the CDR3 DNA reads TGTGCCATCAGTGCTTCTTACGAGCAGTACTTC. Translation: CAISASYEQYF.

J is TRBJ2-5 and V is TRBV6-6; D possibly uses TRBD1 or TRBD2 (5 bases each). The length of the CDR3 is 15 residues. The ends were cut back, 1 base at V and 0 bases at J, with 9 bases in the middle. Germline CDR1 and CDR2: MNHNY and SVGAGI (reference sequence). CDR3 sequence (DNA): TGTGCCAGCAGTTACTGGGACCTTAACCAAGAGACCCAGTACTTC. Translating it yields CASSYWDLNQETQYF.

This rearrangement joins TRBV19 to TRBJ2-7; perhaps TRBD2 as D (5 bases). This CDR3 has 14 amino acids. Trimming stripped 3 bases from V and 0 bases from J, with 9 bases between. The V gene's germline CDR1 is LNHDA and CDR2 SQIVND (reference sequence). CDR3 in DNA: TGTGCCAGTAGTATCCGGGGTAACTCCTACGAGCAGTACTTC. Protein product: CASSIRGNSYEQYF.

The chain combines TRBV7-6 with TRBJ2-2, with unresolved D. The V end was cut by 1 base, the J end by 6 bases, with 6 bases between. CDR1 is SGHVS, CDR2 FNYEAQ, per germline. This CDR3 region has 13 residues. CDR3 nucleotides: TGTGCCAGCAGCTTAGAGAGCGCCGGGGAGCTGTTTTTT. It yields the protein CASSLESAGELFF.

The rearrangement links TRBV30 to TRBJ2-7; D ambiguous. Trimming removed 2 bases from V and 7 bases from J, with 18 bases in between. The germline V gene has CDR1 GTSNPN and CDR2 SVGIG (reference sequence). CDR3 length equals 14 residues. The CDR3 nucleotides read TGTGCCTGGAGTCCTGGAGTAACCCTGTTGGAGCAGTACTTC. This sequence encodes CAWSPGVTLLEQYF.

The chain has TRBV4-1 and TRBJ2-1; 12 bases match TRBD2. Trimming at V came to 2 bases and at J to 5 bases, leaving 10 bases not matched to a gene. Germline V gives CDR1 MGHRA, CDR2 YSYEKL. CDR3 length equals 18 residues. The CDR3 spells CASSQRTGTSGLHNEQFF. The CDR3 DNA reads as TGCGCCAGCAGCCAAAGGACCGGGACTAGCGGGCTACACAATGAGCAGTTCTTC.

The chain combines TRBV7-9 with TRBJ1-1, with D unclear. V was shortened by 4 bases and J by 1 base, with 16 bases between the two germline ends. Germline V gene sequence: CDR1 SEHNR, CDR2 FQNEAQ (reference sequence). The CDR3 is made up of 16 amino acids. The CDR3 nucleotides read TGTGCCAGCAGCTCCCCGCGGGAGGGCGGGAACACTGAAGCTTTCTTT. It codes for CASSSPREGGNTEAFF.

The chain carries TRBV30 and TRBJ1-3; no firm D call. The CDR3 contains 14 residues. Germline CDR1 is GTSNPN and CDR2 is SVGIG (reference sequence). Trimming shortened V by 0 bases and J by 4 bases, and 10 bases separated the two germline ends. The CDR3: CAWSVPKAGNTIYF. The CDR3 DNA sequence: TGTGCCTGGAGTGTACCGAAGGCGGGAAACACCATATATTTT. The full variable domain, completed using reference TRBV30 and TRBJ1-3, is SQTIHQWPATLVQPVGSPLSLECTVEGTSNPNLYWYRQAAGRGLQLLFYSVGIGQISSEVPQNLSASRPQDRQFILSSKKLLLSDSGFYLCAWSVPKAGNTIYFGEGSWLTVV.

With respect to this clone: At one of its ends the junction is not consistent with the germline gene, which may arise from a read error. This sequence joins TRBV18 and TRBJ2-5; D might be TRBD1 (5 bases). Germline CDR1 and CDR2: KGHSH and LQKENI. This CDR3 region has 14 residues. CDR3 region: CASSPRRTREAQYF. As DNA, the CDR3 is TGTGCCAGCTCACCCCGCCGGACAAGAGAGGCCCAGTACTTC.